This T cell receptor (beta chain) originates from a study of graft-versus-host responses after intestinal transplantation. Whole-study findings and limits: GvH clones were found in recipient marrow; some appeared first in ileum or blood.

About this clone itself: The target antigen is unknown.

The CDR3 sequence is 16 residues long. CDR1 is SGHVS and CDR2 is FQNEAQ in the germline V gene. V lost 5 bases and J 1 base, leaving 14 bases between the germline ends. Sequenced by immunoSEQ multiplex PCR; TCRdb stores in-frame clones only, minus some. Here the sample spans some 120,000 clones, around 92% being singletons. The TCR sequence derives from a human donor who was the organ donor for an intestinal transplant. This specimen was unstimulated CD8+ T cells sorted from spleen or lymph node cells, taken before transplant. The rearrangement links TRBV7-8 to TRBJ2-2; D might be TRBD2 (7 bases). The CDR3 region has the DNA TGTGCCAGCAGCCCTGAGAGGGGGGGGAACACCGGGGAGCTGTTTTTT. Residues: CASSPERGGNTGELFF.